This T cell receptor beta chain was identified during a study of OX40 agonist ivuxolimab in advanced cancers. About the research overall: Patients were given ivuxolimab, an antibody that agonizes OX40 (CD134).

Generated by immunoSEQ multiplex PCR, the TCRdb table keeps only in-frame clones and is missing some. The sample records roughly 86,000 clones, about 93% being singletons. Drawing of blood for sampling happened at baseline, at cycle 4 day 1, and at cycle 7 day 1. CDR1 LNHDA and CDR2 SQIVND come from the germline V gene (reference sequence). V was trimmed by 1 base and J by 4 bases, leaving 9 bases between them. The CDR3 sequence is 14 residues long. J is TRBJ2-3 and V is TRBV19, with D uncertain. The specimen comprised CD4+ or CD8+ T cells sorted from blood, sampled in a trial of the OX40 agonist ivuxolimab. The sequence was collected from an adult with an advanced solid tumor such as melanoma, head and neck, liver or kidney cancer. The CDR3 loop is CASSIGGQSDTQYF. In DNA, the CDR3 is TGTGCCAGTAGTATAGGCGGTCAATCAGATACGCAGTATTTT.